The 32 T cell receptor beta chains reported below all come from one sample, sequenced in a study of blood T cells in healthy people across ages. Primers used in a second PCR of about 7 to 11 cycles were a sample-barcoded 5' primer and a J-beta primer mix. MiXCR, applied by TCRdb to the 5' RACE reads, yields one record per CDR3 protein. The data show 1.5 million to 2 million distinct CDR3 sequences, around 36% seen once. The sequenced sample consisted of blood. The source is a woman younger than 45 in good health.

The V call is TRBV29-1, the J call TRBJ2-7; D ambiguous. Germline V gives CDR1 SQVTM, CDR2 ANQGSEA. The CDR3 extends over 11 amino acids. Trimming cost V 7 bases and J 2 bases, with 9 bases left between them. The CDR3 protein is CSGATTYEQYF. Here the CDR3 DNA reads TGCAGCGGGGCGACAACCTACGAGCAGTACTTC.

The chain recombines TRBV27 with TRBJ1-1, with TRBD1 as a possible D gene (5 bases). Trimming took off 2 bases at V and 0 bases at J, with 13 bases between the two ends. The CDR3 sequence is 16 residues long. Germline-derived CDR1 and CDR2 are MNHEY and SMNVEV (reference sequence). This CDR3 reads CASSLETPRVNTEAFF. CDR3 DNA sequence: TGTGCCAGCAGTTTAGAAACGCCCAGGGTGAACACTGAAGCTTTCTTT.

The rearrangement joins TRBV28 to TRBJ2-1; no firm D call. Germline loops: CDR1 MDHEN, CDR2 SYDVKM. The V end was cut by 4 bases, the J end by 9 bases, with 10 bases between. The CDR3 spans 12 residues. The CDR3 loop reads CASSYVPSEQFF. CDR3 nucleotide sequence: TGTGCCAGCAGTTACGTGCCAAGTGAGCAGTTCTTC.

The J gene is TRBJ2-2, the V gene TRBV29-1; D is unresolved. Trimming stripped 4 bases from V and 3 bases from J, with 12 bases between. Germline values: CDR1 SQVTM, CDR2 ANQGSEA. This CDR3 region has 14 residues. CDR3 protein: CSVVGDSDTGELFF. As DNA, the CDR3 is TGCAGCGTTGTTGGAGACTCCGACACCGGGGAGCTGTTTTTT.

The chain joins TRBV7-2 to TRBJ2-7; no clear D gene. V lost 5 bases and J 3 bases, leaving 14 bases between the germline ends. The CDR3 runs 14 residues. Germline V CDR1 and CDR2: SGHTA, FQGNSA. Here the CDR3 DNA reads TGTGCCAGCAGCCCCCCGAACTACTACTACGAGCAGTACTTC. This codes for CASSPPNYYYEQYF.

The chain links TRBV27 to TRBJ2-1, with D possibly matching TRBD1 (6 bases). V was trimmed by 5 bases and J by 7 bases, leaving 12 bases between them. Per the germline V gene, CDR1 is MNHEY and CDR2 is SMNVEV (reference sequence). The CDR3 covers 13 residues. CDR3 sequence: CASSPRQENEQFF. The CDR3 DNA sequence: TGTGCCAGCAGTCCTAGACAGGAGAATGAGCAGTTCTTC.

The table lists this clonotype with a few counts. The DNA for the CDR3 is TGCAGTGCTAGAGGGGTAGCGGGGGCCTCTGAGCAGTTCTTC. Translated, it gives CSARGVAGASEQFF. V and J are TRBV20-1 and TRBJ2-1; TRBD2 aligns across 9 bases. CDR1 DFQATT and CDR2 SNEGSKA come from the germline V gene (reference sequence). The CDR3 extends over 14 amino acids. Trimming took 1 base from V and 9 from J; bases not matched to a gene: 7.

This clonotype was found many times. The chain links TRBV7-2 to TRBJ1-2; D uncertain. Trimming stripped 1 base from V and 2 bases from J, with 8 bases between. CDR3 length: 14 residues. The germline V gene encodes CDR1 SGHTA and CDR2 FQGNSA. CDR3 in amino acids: CASSLGGNNYGYTF. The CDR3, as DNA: TGTGCCAGCAGCTTAGGGGGAAACAACTATGGCTACACCTTC.

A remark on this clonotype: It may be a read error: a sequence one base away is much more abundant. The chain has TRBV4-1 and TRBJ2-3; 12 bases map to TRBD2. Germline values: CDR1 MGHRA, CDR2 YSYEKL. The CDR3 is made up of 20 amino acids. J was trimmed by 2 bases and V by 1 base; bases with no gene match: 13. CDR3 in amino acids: CASSQAAVGLAGPYTDTQYF. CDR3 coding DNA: TGCGCCAGCAGCCAAGCCGCCGTCGGACTAGCGGGGCCATACACAGATACGCAGTATTTT.

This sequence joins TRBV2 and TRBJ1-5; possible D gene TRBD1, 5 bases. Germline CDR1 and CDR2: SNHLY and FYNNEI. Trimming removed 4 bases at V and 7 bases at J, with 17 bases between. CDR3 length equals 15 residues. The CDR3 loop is CASSVEAGQGQPQHF. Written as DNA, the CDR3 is TGTGCCAGCAGTGTGGAAGCTGGGCAGGGACAGCCCCAGCATTTT.

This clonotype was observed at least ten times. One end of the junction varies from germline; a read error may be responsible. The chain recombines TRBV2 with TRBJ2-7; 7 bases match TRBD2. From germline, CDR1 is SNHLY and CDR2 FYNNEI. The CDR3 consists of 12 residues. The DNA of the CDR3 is TGCGCCAGCAGAGGACTAGCCTACGAGCAGTACTTC. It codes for CASRGLAYEQYF.

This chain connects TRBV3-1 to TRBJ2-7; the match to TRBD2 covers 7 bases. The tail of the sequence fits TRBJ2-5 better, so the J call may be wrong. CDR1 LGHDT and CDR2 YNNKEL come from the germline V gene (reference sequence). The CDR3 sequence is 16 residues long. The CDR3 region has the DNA TGTGCCAGCAGCCAAGCTAGCGGCGGGGATTTAGAGACCCAGTACTTC. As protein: CASSQASGGDLETQYF.

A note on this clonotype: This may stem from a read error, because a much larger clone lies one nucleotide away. The CDR3 nucleotides are TGCGCCAGCAGCCGAGAACCCCAGGGGGCGTGGGAGCAGTACTTC. Translating it yields CASSREPQGAWEQYF. The gene calls are TRBV4-1 and TRBJ2-7; 8 bases map to TRBD1. With V trimmed by 4 bases and J by 7 bases, 12 bases remained unmatched. This CDR3 spans 15 amino acids. Germline loops: CDR1 MGHRA, CDR2 YSYEKL.

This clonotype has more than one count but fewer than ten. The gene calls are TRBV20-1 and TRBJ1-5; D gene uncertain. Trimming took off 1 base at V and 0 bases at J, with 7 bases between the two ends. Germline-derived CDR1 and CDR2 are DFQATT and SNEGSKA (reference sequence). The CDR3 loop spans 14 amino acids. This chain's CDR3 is CSARGDNSNQPQHF. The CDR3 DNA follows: TGCAGTGCTAGAGGGGATAATAGCAATCAGCCCCAGCATTTT.

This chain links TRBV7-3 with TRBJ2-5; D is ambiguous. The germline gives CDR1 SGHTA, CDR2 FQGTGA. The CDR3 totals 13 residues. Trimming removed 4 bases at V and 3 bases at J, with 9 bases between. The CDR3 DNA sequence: TGTGCCAGCAGCTCGTCCCTAGAAGAGACCCAGTACTTC. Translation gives CASSSSLEETQYF. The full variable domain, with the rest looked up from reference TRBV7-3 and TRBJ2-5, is GAGVSQTPSNKVTEKGKYVELRCDPISGHTALYWYRQSLGQGPEFLIYFQGTGAADDSGLPNDRFFAVRPEGSVSTLKIQRTERGDSAVYLCASSSSLEETQYFGPGTRLLVL.

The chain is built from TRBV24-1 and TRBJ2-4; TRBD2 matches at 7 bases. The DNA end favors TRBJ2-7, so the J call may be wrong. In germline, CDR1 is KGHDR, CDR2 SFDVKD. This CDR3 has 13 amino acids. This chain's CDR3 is CATGGGNESEQYF. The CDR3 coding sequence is TGTGCCACCGGGGGGGGAAATGAGAGCGAGCAGTACTTC.

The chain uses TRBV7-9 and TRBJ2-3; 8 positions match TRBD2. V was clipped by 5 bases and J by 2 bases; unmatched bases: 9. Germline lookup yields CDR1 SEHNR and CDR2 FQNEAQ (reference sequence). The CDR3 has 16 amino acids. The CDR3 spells CASSVLAGVFTDTQYF. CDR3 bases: TGTGCCAGCAGCGTTCTAGCGGGCGTTTTCACAGATACGCAGTATTTT.

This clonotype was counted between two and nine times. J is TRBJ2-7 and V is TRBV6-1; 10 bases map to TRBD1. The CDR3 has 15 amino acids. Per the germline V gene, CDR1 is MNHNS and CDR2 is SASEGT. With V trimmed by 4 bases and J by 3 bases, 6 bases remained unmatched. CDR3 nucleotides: TGTGCCAGCAGTGTAAGGACAGGGGGTGGCTACGAGCAGTACTTC. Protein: CASSVRTGGGYEQYF.

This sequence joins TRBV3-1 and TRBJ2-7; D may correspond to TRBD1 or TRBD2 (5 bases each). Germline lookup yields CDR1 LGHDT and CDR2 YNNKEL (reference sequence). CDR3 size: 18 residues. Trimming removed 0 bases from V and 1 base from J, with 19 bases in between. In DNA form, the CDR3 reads TGTGCCAGCAGCCAAGAGATAAACCGGGACCGACGGTCCTACGAGCAGTACTTC. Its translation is CASSQEINRDRRSYEQYF.

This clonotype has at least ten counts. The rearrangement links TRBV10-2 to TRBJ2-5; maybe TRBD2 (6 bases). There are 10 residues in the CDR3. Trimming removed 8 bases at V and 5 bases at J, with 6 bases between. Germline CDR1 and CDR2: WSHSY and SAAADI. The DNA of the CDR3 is TGCGCCAGCGGGAGGGAGACCCAGTACTTC. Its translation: CASGRETQYF.

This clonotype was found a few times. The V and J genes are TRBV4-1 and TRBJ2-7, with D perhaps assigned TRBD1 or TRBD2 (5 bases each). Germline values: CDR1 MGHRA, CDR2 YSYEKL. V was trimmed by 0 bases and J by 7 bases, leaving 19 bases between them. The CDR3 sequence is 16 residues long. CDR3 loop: CASSQDLVQGALEQYF. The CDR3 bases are TGCGCCAGCAGCCAAGATTTGGTCCAGGGAGCGTTAGAGCAGTACTTC.

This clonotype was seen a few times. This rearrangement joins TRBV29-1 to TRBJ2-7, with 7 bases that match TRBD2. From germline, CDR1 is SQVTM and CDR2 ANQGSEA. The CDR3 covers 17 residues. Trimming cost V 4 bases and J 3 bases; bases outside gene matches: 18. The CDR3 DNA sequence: TGCAGCGTTGGGGGGGGTTCGCAGGGCCGGGACTACTACGAGCAGTACTTC. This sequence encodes CSVGGGSQGRDYYEQYF.

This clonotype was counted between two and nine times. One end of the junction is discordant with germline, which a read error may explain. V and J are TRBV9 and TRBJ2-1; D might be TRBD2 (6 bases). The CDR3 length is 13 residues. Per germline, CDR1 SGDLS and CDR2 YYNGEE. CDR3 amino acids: CAGSVVDYHEQFF. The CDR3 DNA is TGTGCCGGCAGCGTCGTGGACTATCATGAGCAGTTCTTC.

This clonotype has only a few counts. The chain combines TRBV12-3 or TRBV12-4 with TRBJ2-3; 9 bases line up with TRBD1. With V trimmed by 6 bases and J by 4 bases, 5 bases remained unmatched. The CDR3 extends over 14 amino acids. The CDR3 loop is CASSRQGGADTQYF. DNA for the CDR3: TGTGCCAGCAGCAGACAGGGGGGCGCAGATACGCAGTATTTT.

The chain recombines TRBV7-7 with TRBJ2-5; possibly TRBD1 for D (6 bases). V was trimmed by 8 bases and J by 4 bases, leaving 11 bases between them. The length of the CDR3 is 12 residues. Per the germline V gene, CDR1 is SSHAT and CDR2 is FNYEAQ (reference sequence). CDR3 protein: CASGGVGETQYF. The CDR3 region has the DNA TGTGCCAGCGGGGGCGTGGGAGAGACCCAGTACTTC.

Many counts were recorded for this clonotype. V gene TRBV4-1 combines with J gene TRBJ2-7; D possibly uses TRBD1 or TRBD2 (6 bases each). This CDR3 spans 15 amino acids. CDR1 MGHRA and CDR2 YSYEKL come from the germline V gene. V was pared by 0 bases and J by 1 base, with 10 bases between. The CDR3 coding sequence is TGCGCCAGCAGCCAAGAGGGGGGCCGATCCTACGAGCAGTACTTC. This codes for CASSQEGGRSYEQYF.

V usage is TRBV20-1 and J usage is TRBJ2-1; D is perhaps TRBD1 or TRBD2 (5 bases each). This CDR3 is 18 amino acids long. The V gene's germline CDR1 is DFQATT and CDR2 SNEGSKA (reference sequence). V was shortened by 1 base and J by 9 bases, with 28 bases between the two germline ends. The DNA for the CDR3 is TGCAGTGCTAGAGTAGTCCGAGTGGTGGGACCCGTAGTAGGTGAGCAGTTCTTC. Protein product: CSARVVRVVGPVVGEQFF.

CDR3 nucleotides: TGTGCCAGCAGCCAGCCACCGGGGTCATATGGCTACACCTTC. It yields the protein CASSQPPGSYGYTF. This chain uses TRBV3-1 with TRBJ1-2; D ambiguous. This CDR3 comprises 14 residues. V lost 3 bases, J lost 5 bases, and 13 bases lay in between. The germline gives CDR1 LGHDT, CDR2 YNNKEL (reference sequence).

CDR3 sequence: CASSVGIAPDQETQYF. The CDR3 bases are TGTGCCAGCAGCGTAGGAATAGCGCCGGATCAAGAGACCCAGTACTTC. The J gene is TRBJ2-5, the V gene TRBV9; D may be TRBD2 (5 bases). Trimming stripped 0 bases from V and 2 bases from J, with 14 bases between. This CDR3 has 16 residues. Germline V gene data show CDR1 as SGDLS and CDR2 as YYNGEE.

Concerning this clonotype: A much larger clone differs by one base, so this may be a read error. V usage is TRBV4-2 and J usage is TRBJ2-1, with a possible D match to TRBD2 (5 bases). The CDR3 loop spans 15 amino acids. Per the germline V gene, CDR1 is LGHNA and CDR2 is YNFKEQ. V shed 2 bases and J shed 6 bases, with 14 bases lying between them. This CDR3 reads CASSQPQRAGNEQFF. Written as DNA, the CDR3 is TGTGCCAGCAGCCAACCACAGAGGGCAGGCAATGAGCAGTTCTTC.

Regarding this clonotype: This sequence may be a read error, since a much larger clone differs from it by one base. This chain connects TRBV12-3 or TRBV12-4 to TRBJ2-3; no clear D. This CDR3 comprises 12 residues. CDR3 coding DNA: TGTGCCAGCAGAGGCGACACAGATACGGAGTATTTT. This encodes CASRGDTDTEYF.

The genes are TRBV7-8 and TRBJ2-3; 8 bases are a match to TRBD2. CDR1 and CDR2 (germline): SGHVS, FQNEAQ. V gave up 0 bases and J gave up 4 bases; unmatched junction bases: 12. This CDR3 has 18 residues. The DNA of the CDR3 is TGTGCCAGCAGCTTAGCGGGATTTGGCGGGAGGACCTCAGATACGCAGTATTTT. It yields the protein CASSLAGFGGRTSDTQYF.